The 27 T cell receptor beta chains reported below all come from one sample, sequenced in a study of shared clonotypes between healthy human individuals. Selected positively for CCR7 and CD45RO-negative, naive CD8 cells excluded terminally differentiated effector memory CD45RA+ cells. TCRdb's table, derived via immunoSEQ multiplex PCR, lists solely in-frame clones and lacks some. This sample has roughly 1,800,000 clones, with less than 95% found just once. Sequenced material: naive CD8+ T cells sorted from blood. The receptors were sampled from a man younger than 30 in good health.

The chain employs TRBV29-1 and TRBJ1-1; D gene uncertain. Trimming took off 2 bases at V and 8 bases at J, with 15 bases between the two ends. From germline, CDR1 is SQVTM and CDR2 ANQGSEA. This CDR3 contains 13 residues. The CDR3 here is CSVEKGSSREAFF. The CDR3 DNA sequence: TGCAGCGTTGAAAAGGGATCCTCGAGGGAAGCTTTCTTT.

The gene calls are TRBV27 and TRBJ2-1; TRBD2 aligns across 8 bases. V shed 8 bases, J shed 7 bases, and the junction held 13 bases outside the gene matches. The CDR3 extends over 15 amino acids. Germline values: CDR1 MNHEY, CDR2 SMNVEV (reference sequence). The CDR3 loop reads CASGLGSGSRNEQFF. DNA for the CDR3: TGTGCCAGCGGCCTCGGCAGCGGGAGCCGTAATGAGCAGTTCTTC.

The chain employs TRBV7-2 and TRBJ2-5, with no clear D. Germline loops: CDR1 SGHTA, CDR2 FQGNSA. This CDR3 spans 11 amino acids. V lost 1 base and J lost 7, with 4 bases in between. CDR3 DNA: TGTGCCAGCAGCTTAGTGGGGACCCAGTACTTC. Its translation is CASSLVGTQYF.

J is TRBJ1-1 and V is TRBV27, with TRBD1 identical over 8 bases. Germline assignment: CDR1 MNHEY and CDR2 SMNVEV (reference sequence). The CDR3 has 16 amino acids. V lost 6 bases and J lost 5; bases outside the gene matches: 14. Here the CDR3 reads CASSPSWGQAFTEAFF. The CDR3 DNA reads as TGTGCCAGCAGCCCAAGTTGGGGACAGGCGTTTACTGAAGCTTTCTTT.

DNA for the CDR3: TGTGCCAGCAGCTATGTAGGGGACACTGAAGCTTTCTTT. It translates to CASSYVGDTEAFF. This chain connects TRBV7-3 to TRBJ1-1, with a tentative D call TRBD1 (5 bases). The CDR3 contains 13 residues. V was trimmed by 4 bases and J by 3 bases, leaving 9 bases between them. Germline assignment: CDR1 SGHTA and CDR2 FQGTGA.

The table lists this clone with a count of one. This rearrangement joins TRBV13 to TRBJ2-3, with a possible D match to TRBD2 (6 bases). The CDR3 contains 15 residues. Germline CDR1 is PRHDT and CDR2 is FYEKMQ (reference sequence). Trimming removed 6 bases at V and 2 bases at J, with 15 bases between. The DNA for the CDR3 is TGTGCCAGCAGTAACCCCGGGACTCACACAGATACGCAGTATTTT. Translated, it gives CASSNPGTHTDTQYF.

This clone was counted a few times. The J gene is TRBJ1-1, the V gene TRBV27, with D possibly being TRBD1 (6 bases). The V end was cut by 3 bases, the J end by 0 bases, with 11 bases between. CDR1 and CDR2 from the germline V gene are MNHEY and SMNVEV (reference sequence). The CDR3 is made up of 15 amino acids. CDR3 DNA: TGTGCCAGCAGTTTTATAGGACAGTTGAACACTGAAGCTTTCTTT. Residues: CASSFIGQLNTEAFF.

V usage is TRBV19 and J usage is TRBJ2-7; 13 positions match TRBD2. The germline CDR1 and CDR2 sequences are LNHDA and SQIVND (reference sequence). The CDR3 has 16 amino acids. V gave up 5 bases and J gave up 2 bases; unmatched junction bases: 6. Here the CDR3 DNA reads TGTGCCAGTAGTTTTGAGGGACTAGCGGGGACCTACGAGCAGTACTTC. Its protein is CASSFEGLAGTYEQYF. The full variable domain, completed using reference TRBV19 and TRBJ2-7, is DGGITQSPKYLFRKEGQNVTLSCEQNLNHDAMYWYRQDPGQGLRLIYYSQIVNDFQKGDIAEGYSVSREKKESFPLTVTSAQKNPTAFYLCASSFEGLAGTYEQYFGPGTRLTVT.

The count of this clone is one. The gene calls are TRBV7-6 and TRBJ2-7, with D tentatively TRBD2 (6 bases). CDR3 length: 13 residues. Germline V gives CDR1 SGHVS, CDR2 FNYEAQ. Trimming stripped 2 bases from V and 4 bases from J, with 9 bases between. CDR3: CASSLNGRYEQYF. The CDR3 DNA is TGTGCCAGCAGCTTAAACGGGAGATACGAGCAGTACTTC.

The genes are TRBV5-1 and TRBJ2-1, with 11 bases fitting TRBD2. The CDR3 spans 15 residues. From germline, CDR1 is SGHRS and CDR2 YFSETQ. After removal of 0 bases from V and 8 bases from J, the junction contained 4 bases not matched to a gene. CDR3 sequence reads: CASSLELAGDYEQFF. The CDR3 coding sequence is TGCGCCAGCAGCTTGGAACTAGCGGGAGATTATGAGCAGTTCTTC.

The chain joins TRBV6-5 to TRBJ2-7; D is ambiguous. Trimming removed 0 bases at V and 2 bases at J, with 11 bases between. The V gene's germline CDR1 is MNHEY and CDR2 SVGAGI. The CDR3 runs to 15 residues. The CDR3 is CASSYSPGLTYEQYF. The DNA for the CDR3 is TGTGCCAGCAGTTACTCTCCGGGCTTGACCTACGAGCAGTACTTC.

The rearrangement links TRBV4-3 to TRBJ2-7, with D possibly being TRBD1 (6 bases). From germline, CDR1 is LGHNA and CDR2 YSLEER. The V end lost 1 base, the J end lost 2 bases, and 12 bases lay between the germline ends. CDR3 length: 15 residues. The DNA of the CDR3 is TGCGCCAGCAGCCAAGTTTCGGACAGAACCTACGAGCAGTACTTC. Translating it yields CASSQVSDRTYEQYF.

J is TRBJ2-7 and V is TRBV2, with TRBD2 matching 11 bases. TRBJ2-1 explains the end of the DNA better; the J call may be wrong. CDR1 and CDR2 (germline): SNHLY, FYNNEI. This CDR3 contains 18 residues. In DNA form, the CDR3 reads TGTGCCAGCAGTGAATCTCGGCTAGCGGGAGGCTCCTACAATGAGCAGTTCTTC. Amino acid sequence: CASSESRLAGGSYNEQFF.

Remarks on this clone: This sample also contains other DNA sequences that code for the same CDR3. The chain combines TRBV7-9 with TRBJ2-3; D might be TRBD2 (6 bases). With 0 bases removed from V and 2 bases from J, the gap between germline ends came to 9 bases. The V gene's germline CDR1 is SEHNR and CDR2 FQNEAQ (reference sequence). This CDR3 has 15 residues. The CDR3 DNA sequence: TGTGCCAGCAGCTTAGCGGGAGGTTCCACAGATACGCAGTATTTT. It encodes CASSLAGGSTDTQYF.

This sequence joins TRBV11-2 and TRBJ2-3; a possible D gene is TRBD2 (6 bases). V lost 1 base to trimming and J lost 6 bases, with 14 bases between them. This CDR3 comprises 15 residues. Germline CDR1 SGHAT, CDR2 FQNNGV. For the CDR3, the DNA is TGTGCCAGCAGCTTAGGCGCGGGGAGTTTTGATACGCAGTATTTT. It encodes CASSLGAGSFDTQYF.

This rearrangement joins TRBV11-2 to TRBJ2-5; D perhaps matches TRBD1 (6 bases). The V gene's germline CDR1 is SGHAT and CDR2 FQNNGV. The CDR3 length is 16 residues. Trimming cost V 3 bases and J 2 bases, with 16 bases left between them. DNA of the CDR3: TGTGCCAGCAGCTTCAGGGACACCCTCGAGCAAGAGACCCAGTACTTC. It specifies CASSFRDTLEQETQYF.

This clone was counted a single time. The junction differs from germline at one of its ends, possibly a read error. V gene TRBV10-1 combines with J gene TRBJ1-2, with D perhaps matching TRBD1 (6 bases). This CDR3 is 14 amino acids long. Germline V gene sequence: CDR1 WNHNN, CDR2 SYGVQD (reference sequence). DNA for the CDR3: TGCGCCGGCAGACTAAGGACAGACTCGTATGGCTACACCTTC. Encoded protein: CAGRLRTDSYGYTF.

The chain links TRBV4-1 to TRBJ2-7; TRBD2 might be the D (6 bases). Germline V gene sequence: CDR1 MGHRA, CDR2 YSYEKL. Trimming pared 0 bases from V and 3 bases from J, leaving 12 bases between. The CDR3 is 15 amino acids. As DNA, the CDR3 is TGCGCCAGCAGCCAAGAAGAATGGGGGGACTACGAGCAGTACTTC. Its protein is CASSQEEWGDYEQYF.

The CDR3 sequence: CASSHSGRENNEQFF. The CDR3 nucleotides read TGTGCCAGCAGCCATAGCGGGAGGGAAAACAATGAGCAGTTCTTC. The chain has TRBV7-9 and TRBJ2-1; 11 positions match TRBD2. V trimming: 5 bases; J trimming: 5 bases; junction bases outside the gene matches: 5. Per the germline V gene, CDR1 is SEHNR and CDR2 is FQNEAQ (reference sequence). The CDR3 totals 15 residues.

The chain joins TRBV9 to TRBJ1-6; 7 bases fit TRBD1. CDR1 and CDR2 (germline): SGDLS, YYNGEE. This CDR3 is built from 16 residues. Losses at the gene ends were 0 bases for V and 8 bases for J; bases not matched to a gene: 8. In DNA, the CDR3 is TGTGCCAGCAGCGTAGGGGCAGGGGGAGGTTATTCACCCCTCCACTTT. This translates into CASSVGAGGGYSPLHF. Full variable domain (rest looked up from reference TRBV9 and TRBJ1-6): DSGVTQTPKHLITATGQRVTLRCSPRSGDLSVYWYQQSLDQGLQFLIQYYNGEERAKGNILERFSAQQFPDLHSELNLSSLELGDSALYFCASSVGAGGGYSPLHFGNGTRLTVT.

This chain connects TRBV5-1 to TRBJ2-1, with TRBD2 matching 10 bases. Germline V gene sequence: CDR1 SGHRS, CDR2 YFSETQ. CDR3 length equals 17 residues. Unmatched junction bases numbered 11, after V lost 2 bases and J lost 6 bases. The CDR3, as DNA: TGCGCCAGCAGCTTTAGGGCTAGCGGGGGAATAGGCAATGAGCAGTTCTTC. Amino acid sequence: CASSFRASGGIGNEQFF.

This chain joins TRBV9 and TRBJ2-1; perhaps TRBD2 as D (6 bases). Germline CDR1 SGDLS, CDR2 YYNGEE. This CDR3 is built from 16 residues. V shed 4 bases and J shed 2 bases, with 16 bases lying between them. CDR3 protein: CASSPGPGVTYNEQFF. The CDR3 DNA follows: TGTGCCAGCAGCCCAGGCCCGGGAGTAACCTACAATGAGCAGTTCTTC.

On this clone: One end of the junction does not line up with germline, which may come from a read error. The CDR3 loop is CASNQEGEYNEQFF. The CDR3 DNA reads TGCGCCAGCAACCAAGAGGGGGAGTACAATGAGCAGTTCTTC. The rearrangement joins TRBV4-3 to TRBJ2-1, with a tentative D call TRBD1 (6 bases). Germline CDR1 is LGHNA and CDR2 is YSLEER. The CDR3 length is 14 residues.

The chain is built from TRBV27 and TRBJ2-1; 11 bases match TRBD2. Germline CDR1 MNHEY, CDR2 SMNVEV (reference sequence). This CDR3 has 17 amino acids. V was clipped by 5 bases and J by 0 bases; unmatched bases: 6. The CDR3 sequence is CASSPGTSGPSYNEQFF. The DNA of the CDR3 is TGTGCCAGCAGTCCAGGGACTAGCGGCCCCTCCTACAATGAGCAGTTCTTC.

This clone has more than one count but fewer than ten. The gene calls are TRBV7-9 and TRBJ1-1, with a possible D match to TRBD1 (5 bases). The V and J ends lost 4 bases and 6 bases respectively, with 6 bases between them. The CDR3 extends over 11 amino acids. Germline assignment: CDR1 SEHNR and CDR2 FQNEAQ (reference sequence). CDR3 DNA: TGTGCCAGCAGCTGGGGGGCTGAAGCTTTCTTT. As protein: CASSWGAEAFF. Full variable domain (remainder filled in from reference TRBV7-9 and TRBJ1-1): DTGVSQNPRHKITKRGQNVTFRCDPISEHNRLYWYRQTLGQGPEFLTYFQNEAQLEKSRLLSDRFSAERPKGSFSTLEIQRTEQGDSAMYLCASSWGAEAFFGQGTRLTVV.

The chain recombines TRBV7-2 with TRBJ1-3; D gene unclear. Germline V gene data show CDR1 as SGHTA and CDR2 as FQGNSA. V was clipped by 1 base and J by 1 base, with 11 bases between them. CDR3 length: 16 amino acids. As DNA, the CDR3 is TGTGCCAGCAGCTTAGGAGGAGAAGGGTCTGGAAACACCATATATTTT. Translating gives CASSLGGEGSGNTIYF.

The chain links TRBV7-9 to TRBJ2-7; 9 bases map to TRBD1. This CDR3 spans 17 amino acids. CDR1 is SEHNR and CDR2 is FQNEAQ in the germline V gene (reference sequence). V shed 5 bases, J shed 0 bases, and the junction held 11 bases outside the gene matches. The CDR3, as DNA: TGTGCCAGCAGCACCCCGGGGACAGGGATTCTCTCCTACGAGCAGTACTTC. It specifies CASSTPGTGILSYEQYF.